This paragraph reports one T cell receptor beta chain. These data belong to a study of blood T cell repertoires in COVID-19. TCRdb's copy holds only in-frame clones and misses some; the assay was immunoSEQ multiplex PCR. The sample yields about 220,000 clones, 82% seen once. This TCR was sampled from a woman aged 55-75 years who had recovered from COVID-19. The specimen was PBMCs or T cells enriched from blood (not recorded which).

The CDR3 here is CASSFNPPGAEAFF. The CDR3 nucleotides are TGTGCCAGCAGCTTCAACCCTCCCGGGGCTGAAGCTTTCTTT. The gene calls are TRBV13 and TRBJ1-1; D is uncertain. There are 14 residues in the CDR3. The V gene's germline CDR1 is PRHDT and CDR2 FYEKMQ (reference sequence). Deletions cut 3 bases from V and 6 bases from J, with 14 bases between.